A few counts support the clone carrying this T cell receptor (beta chain). The data originate from a study of molecular identifiers for immune sequencing clone quantification. The CDR3 length is 14 residues. CDR1 MNHEY and CDR2 SVGEGT come from the germline V gene. The junction had 8 bases not matched to a gene; V was cut back by 5 bases and J by 5 bases. Making the bulk TCR libraries relied on previously described methods and listed TCR primers. TCRdb redid the calling of the PCR reads with MiXCR, one entry per CDR3 protein. The sample has about 630,000 distinct CDR3 sequences, 25% seen once. Source material: naive CD8+ T cells from blood, with Jurkat cell RNA spiked in. The subset was: FACS-sorted CD8+CD4-CCR7+CD45RA+ naive T cells. This TCR derives from a human donor in good health. Some libraries in this study had Jurkat cell RNA spiked in. This sequence joins TRBV6-2 or TRBV6-3 and TRBJ2-7; the match to TRBD1 covers 8 bases. The CDR3 sequence is CASSKGQVVDEQYF. In DNA, the CDR3 is TGTGCCAGCAGTAAGGGACAGGTGGTGGACGAGCAGTACTTC.